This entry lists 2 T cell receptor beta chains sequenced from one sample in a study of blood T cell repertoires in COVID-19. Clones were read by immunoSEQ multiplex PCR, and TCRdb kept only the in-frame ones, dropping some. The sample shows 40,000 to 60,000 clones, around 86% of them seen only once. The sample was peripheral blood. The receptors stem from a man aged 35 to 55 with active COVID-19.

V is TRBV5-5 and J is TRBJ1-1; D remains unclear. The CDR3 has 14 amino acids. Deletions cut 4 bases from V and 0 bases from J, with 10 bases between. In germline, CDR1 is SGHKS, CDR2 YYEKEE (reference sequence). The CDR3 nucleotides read TGTGCCAGCAGCATACAGCTTATGAACACTGAAGCTTTCTTT. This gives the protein CASSIQLMNTEAFF. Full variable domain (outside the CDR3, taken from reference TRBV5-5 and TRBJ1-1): DAGVTQSPTHLIKTRGQQVTLRCSPISGHKSVSWYQQVLGQGPQFIFQYYEKEERGRGNFPDRFSARQFPNYSSELNVNALLLGDSALYLCASSIQLMNTEAFFGQGTRLTVV.

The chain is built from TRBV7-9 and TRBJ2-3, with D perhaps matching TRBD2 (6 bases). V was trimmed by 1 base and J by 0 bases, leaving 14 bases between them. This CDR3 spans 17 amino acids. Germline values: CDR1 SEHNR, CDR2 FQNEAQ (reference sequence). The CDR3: CASSLDNSGRSTDTQYF. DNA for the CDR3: TGTGCCAGCAGCTTAGATAACAGCGGGCGGAGCACAGATACGCAGTATTTT.